The 3 T cell receptor beta chains below all came from one sample that was sequenced in a study (TCRdb year 2016). Receptors were amplified or captured by RT-PCR. Sequencing used an Illumina MiSeq. TCRdb reprocessing: public reads trimmed at Q25 with fastp, clones called with MiXCR, in-frame beta chains kept. Entries are consolidated by CDR3 protein sequence, retaining the most common genes and DNA. The sample includes more than 550,000 distinct CDR3 sequences, with 13% to 15% observed a single time. In total, the top ten clones hold 3.6% of the sample. The sequenced sample consisted of memory CD4+ T cells from blood. The receptors were sampled from a female donor in good health, serving as a healthy control.

This clonotype came up many times. The chain links TRBV27 to TRBJ2-4; D is uncertain. The length of the CDR3 is 16 residues. In germline, CDR1 is MNHEY, CDR2 SMNVEV (reference sequence). With 5 bases removed from V and 0 bases from J, the gap between germline ends came to 14 bases. This CDR3 is CASSPLLILAKNIQYF. CDR3 DNA: TGTGCCAGCAGTCCCCTATTGATCCTAGCCAAAAACATTCAGTACTTC.

The chain is built from TRBV5-1 and TRBJ2-2; D ambiguous. The CDR3 consists of 14 residues. Trimming shortened V by 3 bases and J by 7 bases, and 13 bases separated the two germline ends. In germline, CDR1 is SGHRS, CDR2 YFSETQ. The CDR3 bases are TGCGCCAGCAGCTCCGACTCACGTGGCGGGGAGCTGTTTTTT. It yields the protein CASSSDSRGGELFF.

There are many counts of this clonotype. The chain links TRBV6-2 or TRBV6-3 to TRBJ2-7; D perhaps matches TRBD1 (5 bases). The V end lost 0 bases, the J end lost 0 bases, and 15 bases lay between the germline ends. This CDR3 is built from 17 residues. Germline V gene sequence: CDR1 MNHEY, CDR2 SVGEGT. The CDR3 DNA is TGTGCCAGCAGTTACTCGAAGAACAGGCCAAGCTCCTACGAGCAGTACTTC. Translating it yields CASSYSKNRPSSYEQYF.